This entry is about one TCR beta chain. Its antigen is still unknown. This entry comes from a study of T cell repertoires in ileal Crohn's disease. Study-level background: Biopsies of the neoterminal ileum at postoperative colonoscopy form M6 samples. The study, taken as a whole, reports: Compared with CD4 T cells, sorted CD8 cells carried more expanded clones. Clonality above 26.8% at surgery always came with endoscopic recurrence.

Germline V gene data show CDR1 as SGDLS and CDR2 as YYNGEE. Trimming shortened V by 0 bases and J by 0 bases, and 10 bases separated the two germline ends. This CDR3 spans 16 amino acids. The repertoire was sequenced with immunoSEQ multiplex PCR; TCRdb's copy has only in-frame clones and lacks some. The sample includes some 10,000 clones, over 55% of them seen just once. Time point in this sample: neoterminal ileum biopsy at postoperative endoscopy, about 6 months after surgery. Patients were adults with ileal or ileocolonic Crohn's disease needing resection. Sequencing was carried out using ileal tissue. This sequence originates from an adult with Crohn's disease. This chain connects TRBV9 to TRBJ1-3; D gene uncertain. DNA of the CDR3: TGTGCCAGCAGCGTAGGGATAGGGAGCTCTGGAAACACCATATATTTT. It translates to CASSVGIGSSGNTIYF.